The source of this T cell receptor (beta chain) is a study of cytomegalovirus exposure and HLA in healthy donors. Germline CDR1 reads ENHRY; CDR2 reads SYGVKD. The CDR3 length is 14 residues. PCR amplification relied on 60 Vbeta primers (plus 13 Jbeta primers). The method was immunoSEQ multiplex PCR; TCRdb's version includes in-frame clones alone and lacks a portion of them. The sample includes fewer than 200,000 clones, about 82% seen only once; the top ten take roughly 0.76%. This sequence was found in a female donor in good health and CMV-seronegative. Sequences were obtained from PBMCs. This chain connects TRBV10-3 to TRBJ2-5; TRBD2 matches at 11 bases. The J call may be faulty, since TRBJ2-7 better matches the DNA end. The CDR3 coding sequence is TGTGCCATCAGATCTAGCGGGAGGACGTCCGAGCAGTACTTC. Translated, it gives CAIRSSGRTSEQYF.